The sequence of this T cell receptor beta chain was determined in a study of T cells in narcolepsy. Turning to the study itself: Healthy controls were enrolled alongside patients with narcolepsy type 1 or type 2.

The repertoire was sequenced with immunoSEQ multiplex PCR; TCRdb's copy has only in-frame clones and lacks some. Among some 25,000 clones listed, about four fifths were seen once. Study outcomes and limitations: Some memory CD4+ repertoires had no autoreactive clone sequences. Blood of same and different patients, but not healthy controls, reportedly held recurring autoreactive clonotypes. HCRT-specific and TRIB2-specific autoreactive clonotypes appeared among same-patient CSF and blood CD4+ clonotypes.

Remarks on this clone: What it binds is unknown.

V dropped 5 bases and J dropped 6 bases, with 20 bases sitting between them. The CDR3 is 15 amino acids. The germline gives CDR1 SGHAT, CDR2 FQNNGV. This TCR came from a human donor with narcolepsy. This chain uses TRBV11-2 with TRBJ2-7, with D uncertain. Material for sequencing was CD45RA- memory CD4+ T cells from PBMCs. For the CDR3, the DNA is TGTGCCAGCAGCCCCGGCCTGGGGATCGCCCTCGAGCAGTACTTC. Translation gives CASSPGLGIALEQYF.